Each of the 7 T cell receptor beta chains below was sequenced from the same sample in a study of Graves' ophthalmopathy and Graves' hyperthyroidism. As the template, RNA transcripts were used to amplify TCR beta CDR3 regions. HTBI primers were used in a first-round RT-PCR, which preceded a second-round multiplex PCR. Using its own MiXCR run on the multiplex PCR reads, TCRdb lists one record per CDR3 protein. The sample records approximately 480,000 distinct CDR3 sequences, around an eighth being singletons. Material for sequencing was blood. The receptors originated from a woman between 25 and 40 years old with Graves' ophthalmopathy.

This clonotype was counted many times. The rearrangement links TRBV10-3 to TRBJ1-1; D may be TRBD1 (6 bases). The V gene's germline CDR1 is ENHRY and CDR2 SYGVKD. The CDR3 consists of 15 residues. V lost 4 bases, J lost 8 bases, and 20 bases lay in between. The CDR3 is CAISGEGVVSPEAFF. The CDR3 nucleotides are TGTGCCATCAGTGGAGAGGGGGTGGTGTCACCCGAAGCTTTCTTT.

CDR3 sequence reads: CASSFRLDPVSGYTF. As DNA, the CDR3 is TGTGCCAGCAGTTTCCGATTGGACCCAGTCTCGGGCTACACCTTC. V is TRBV12-3 or TRBV12-4 and J is TRBJ1-2, with unresolved D. Trimming took 3 bases from V and 8 from J, leaving 19 bases between them. There are 15 residues in the CDR3.

This clonotype was seen ten or more times. The rearrangement joins TRBV30 to TRBJ2-7; the D is unclear. CDR3 length equals 13 residues. The germline CDR1 and CDR2 sequences are GTSNPN and SVGIG (reference sequence). Trimming removed 3 bases at V and 2 bases at J, with 11 bases between. CDR3 sequence (DNA): TGTGCCTGGAGCCCCGGATTGCCCTACGAGCAGTACTTC. Translation gives CAWSPGLPYEQYF.

The CDR3 protein is CASTDYQGDTQYF. The CDR3 region has the DNA TGTGCCAGCACCGACTACCAGGGGGATACGCAGTATTTT. This rearrangement joins TRBV12-3 or TRBV12-4 to TRBJ2-3; maybe TRBD1 (6 bases). V lost 7 bases and J 6 bases, leaving 14 bases between the germline ends. This CDR3 is 13 amino acids long.

At least ten counts were recorded for this clonotype. V usage is TRBV5-1 and J usage is TRBJ1-2, with 11 bases lining up with TRBD1. The germline V gene has CDR1 SGHRS and CDR2 YFSETQ. With V trimmed by 2 bases and J by 5 bases, 5 bases remained unmatched. CDR3 size: 15 residues. CDR3 region: CASSFGQGALYGYTF. The CDR3 coding sequence is TGCGCCAGCAGCTTTGGACAGGGGGCTCTTTATGGCTACACCTTC.

At least ten counts were recorded for this clonotype. This chain uses TRBV7-8 with TRBJ1-5, with a tentative D call TRBD1 (6 bases). V was shortened by 5 bases and J by 5 bases, with 13 bases between the two germline ends. The CDR3 is 14 residues long. Germline assignment: CDR1 SGHVS and CDR2 FQNEAQ. CDR3 sequence reads: CASSPHRVHQPQHF. CDR3 coding DNA: TGTGCCAGCAGCCCCCACAGGGTCCATCAGCCCCAGCATTTT. The full variable domain, rest sourced from reference TRBV7-8 and TRBJ1-5, is GAGVSQSPRYKVAKRGQDVALRCDPISGHVSLFWYQQALGQGPEFLTYFQNEAQLDKSGLPSDRFFAERPEGSVSTLKIQRTQQEDSAVYLCASSPHRVHQPQHFGDGTRLSIL.

The V call is TRBV11-2, the J call TRBJ2-2; 8 nucleotides line up with TRBD1. J was trimmed by 5 bases and V by 5 bases; bases with no gene match: 10. Germline-derived CDR1 and CDR2 are SGHAT and FQNNGV. The CDR3 is 16 residues long. CDR3 residues: CASSKTRQGWTGELFF. Here the CDR3 DNA reads TGTGCCAGCAGCAAAACAAGACAGGGGTGGACCGGGGAGCTGTTTTTT.